A selection of T cell receptor beta chains follows, all from one sample in a study of blood T cell repertoires in COVID-19. Clones were sequenced by immunoSEQ multiplex PCR, and TCRdb holds only the in-frame ones, with some missing. The top ten clones hold 1.5% of a sample with over 200,000 clones, 88% of them seen once. The sample consisted of peripheral blood. These receptors all stem from a man between 18 and 35 years old with active or convalescent COVID-19. CDR3s include the opening cysteine and the closing phenylalanine or tryptophan. Fields, in order: clone size, J gene, V gene, D gene, CDR3 DNA, CDR3 protein. D genes are given only for firm matches. Size tells how often a clone was seen (once, few, many) or the class of an expanded clone, and some rows leave it out.

NA TRBJ2-7 TRBV2 TRBD1 TGTGCCAGCAGCCCGGGACAGGGCTCCTACGAGCAGTACTTC CASSPGQGSYEQYF
NA TRBJ1-2 TRBV3-1/TRBV3-2 NA TGTGCCAGCAGCCACGGACTCTCGCGTAACTATGGCTACACCTTC CASSHGLSRNYGYTF
NA TRBJ2-6 TRBV28 NA TGTGCCAGCAGTTCCCCTAGCCCGACTAGTAAGGCTGGGGCCAACGTCCTGACTTTC CASSSPSPTSKAGANVLTF
NA TRBJ1-5 TRBV6-5 NA TGTGCCAGCAGCAACGGGGGGCCCCAGCATTTT CASSNGGPQHF
NA TRBJ2-5 TRBV6-5 NA TGTGCCAGCACTCAAACTGGGGGGGCAAAGACCCAGTACTTC CASTQTGGAKTQYF
NA TRBJ2-7 TRBV3-1/TRBV3-2 TRBD2 TGTGCCAGCAGCCAACCTGGGACTACCTACGAGCAGTACTTC CASSQPGTTYEQYF
NA TRBJ2-1 TRBV7-9 NA TGTGCCAGCAGCTTAGAGTGGAGGGCGCTCATAGGGAATGAGCAGTTCTTC CASSLEWRALIGNEQFF
NA TRBJ2-1 TRBV4-2 NA TGTGCCAGCAGCCCTCGGACGGGGTCGAGCTCCTACAATGAGCAGTTCTTC CASSPRTGSSSYNEQFF
once TRBJ1-4 TRBV19 TRBD1 TGTGCCAGTACGCTAGGGGTAGGAGGGACAGGGGGAAAACTGTTTTTT CASTLGVGGTGGKLFF
NA TRBJ2-5 TRBV24-1 TRBD1 TGTGCCACCAGTGATTTTAGAGACAGGGGTGGTTTTGGAGAGACCCAGTACTTC CATSDFRDRGGFGETQYF
once TRBJ2-1 TRBV10-3 NA TGTGCCATCAGCCCTAGCCGAGGGGGGGCGGCGGCCAACAATGAGCAGTTCTTC CAISPSRGGAAANNEQFF
NA TRBJ2-7 TRBV6-5 NA TGTGCCAGCGTTCTAGCTGCCGCCTACGAGCAGTACTTC CASVLAAAYEQYF
NA TRBJ1-4 TRBV5-1 NA TGCGCCAGCAGCTTGGTAGCAACTAATGAAAAACTGTTTTTT CASSLVATNEKLFF
NA TRBJ2-4 TRBV30 TRBD2 TGTGCCTGGAGTGATCGGGGGAGGGGAAGAAACATTCAGTACTTC CAWSDRGRGRNIQYF
NA TRBJ2-5 TRBV28 NA TGTGCCAGCAGTTGGAGAGGACAGCAAGAGACCCAGTACTTC CASSWRGQQETQYF
NA TRBJ2-6 TRBV19 NA TGTGCCAGTAGTATGGGACTCTCTGGGGCCAACGTCCTGACTTTC CASSMGLSGANVLTF
NA TRBJ2-5 TRBV30 NA TGTGCCTGGACAGTCCAAGAGACCCAGTACTTC CAWTVQETQYF
few TRBJ1-2 TRBV9 NA TGTGCCAGCAGCGTGGGGGGAGGGCAGTTTGGCTACACCTTC CASSVGGGQFGYTF
few TRBJ1-1 TRBV29-1 NA TGCAGCGTTGACCTACAGGGTAACACTGAAGCTTTCTTT CSVDLQGNTEAFF
NA TRBJ2-7 TRBV30 TRBD2 TGTGCCTGGAGCGCTTTAGCGGGAGCCGGGGAGCAGTACTTC CAWSALAGAGEQYF
once TRBJ2-3 TRBV9 TRBD1 TGTGCCAGCAAACAGGGGGTGAACACAGATACGCAGTATTTT CASKQGVNTDTQYF
few TRBJ2-1 TRBV29-1 NA TGCAGCGTTGAAGATGTGGGGGGAAGTGAGCAGTTCTTC CSVEDVGGSEQFF
NA TRBJ2-7 TRBV5-1 TRBD1 TGCGCCAGCCAACCCGGGACAGGGGCCTACGAGCAGTACTTC CASQPGTGAYEQYF
few TRBJ2-7 TRBV11-2 TRBD1 TGTGCCAGCAGCTTACCAGGGGGCACCGAGCAGTACTTC CASSLPGGTEQYF
NA TRBJ2-7 TRBV28 NA TGTGCCAGCAGGTTACAGGGAAGCTCCTACGAGCAGTACTTC CASRLQGSSYEQYF
NA TRBJ1-3 TRBV30 NA TGTGCCTGGAGCCCCCACTCCTCTGGAAACACCATATATTTT CAWSPHSSGNTIYF
NA TRBJ1-2 TRBV25-1 NA TGTGCCAGCAGTGACCACCCGCGGGCCCCGGAGGGCTACACCTTC CASSDHPRAPEGYTF
NA TRBJ1-5 TRBV18 TRBD1 TGTGCCAGCTCACCGGGACAGAATCAGCCCCAGCATTTT CASSPGQNQPQHF
NA TRBJ1-1 TRBV28 NA TGTGCCACCGTCACTACACTCAACACTGAAGCTTTCTTT CATVTTLNTEAFF
once TRBJ2-6 TRBV14 TRBD1 TGTGCCAGCAGCCAAGGGGACAGGACCTCCTCTGGGGCCAACGTCCTGACTTTC CASSQGDRTSSGANVLTF
NA TRBJ2-3 TRBV6-1 TRBD2 TGTGCCAGCAGTGAGTGGCAGGGAGGGAGCACAGATACGCAGTATTTT CASSEWQGGSTDTQYF
NA TRBJ2-4 TRBV11-2 NA TGTGCCAGCAGCCCCTCCGGGGTAGCCAAAAACATTCAGTACTTC CASSPSGVAKNIQYF
NA TRBJ2-5 TRBV7-9 TRBD1 TGTGCCAGCAGGGGACAGGGGGAGACCCAGTACTTC CASRGQGETQYF
NA TRBJ2-7 TRBV4-3 NA TGCGCCAGCAGCCAGGATGCTAAGGGAGGATTTCGGGACGAGCAGTACTTC CASSQDAKGGFRDEQYF
NA TRBJ1-2 TRBV4-3 NA TGCGCCAGCAGCCAAGACCTCCGCCAGGCCCCCTATGGCTACACCTTC CASSQDLRQAPYGYTF
NA TRBJ2-2 TRBV19 TRBD2 TGTGCCAGTAGTACTCTTAGCGGGAGGAACACCGGGGAGCTGTTTTTT CASSTLSGRNTGELFF
NA TRBJ2-1 TRBV3-1/TRBV3-2 TRBD2 TGTGCCAGCAGCGAACTAGCGGGATATGGGTCCTACAATGAGCAGTTCTTC CASSELAGYGSYNEQFF
NA TRBJ1-5 TRBV10-3 NA TGTGCCATCAGTGAGTCTGGCCGCAATCAGCCCCAGCATTTT CAISESGRNQPQHF
NA TRBJ1-2 TRBV19 TRBD1 TGTGCCAGTAGCCCGGGACAGGGTAACTATGGCTACACCTTC CASSPGQGNYGYTF
once TRBJ1-4 TRBV2 NA TGTGCCAGCAGAAGCGGAGTGGATGAAAAACTGTTTTTT CASRSGVDEKLFF
NA TRBJ2-3 TRBV19 TRBD2 TGTGCCAGTAGTATCGGGACTAGCGGGAGTTGGGATACGCAGTATTTT CASSIGTSGSWDTQYF
NA TRBJ1-5 TRBV19 TRBD1 TGTGCCAGTAGTACTATACAGGGGATAGGTCAGCCCCAGCATTTT CASSTIQGIGQPQHF
NA TRBJ1-5 TRBV6-4 TRBD1 TGTGCCAACGAGACAGGGTATAATCAGCCCCAGCATTTT CANETGYNQPQHF
NA TRBJ2-5 TRBV2 NA TGTGCCAGCGGTTATAGCGAAGAGACCCAGTACTTC CASGYSEETQYF
NA TRBJ1-5 TRBV3-1/TRBV3-2 NA TGTGCCAGCAGCCAAGATAGGAGTTCTCGACAGCCCCAGCATTTT CASSQDRSSRQPQHF
many TRBJ2-3 TRBV7-9 NA TGTGCCAGCAGCGTTAATCAGGATACGCAGTATTTT CASSVNQDTQYF